This TCR beta chain was recorded in a study of blood T cell repertoires in COVID-19. Study in general: T cells, B-cell-depleted T cells, or PBMCs supplied cDNA or gDNA.

Sequenced by immunoSEQ multiplex PCR; TCRdb stores in-frame clones only, minus some. The table includes about 250,000 clones, about four fifths detected once. V dropped 6 bases and J dropped 7; count of bases not matched to a gene: 11. This CDR3 is 16 amino acids long. Germline-derived CDR1 and CDR2 are KGHSH and LQKENI. Sequenced: peripheral blood. The sequence was collected from a man older than 75 with acute or convalescent COVID-19. The rearrangement links TRBV18 to TRBJ2-1, with 11 bases identical to TRBD2. DNA of the CDR3: TGTGCCAGCTCCCCCGGTGCGACTAGCGGGACGAATGAGCAGTTCTTC. It translates to CASSPGATSGTNEQFF.